This T cell receptor beta chain was sequenced during a study of early T cells in non-severe SARS-CoV-2 infection. Study details: Sequenced bulk RNA came from whole blood that was unsorted, and chains were unpaired. Study-wide points: Matching against VDJdb likely underestimated virus-specific expansions, favoring anti-spike CD8.

Unique molecular identifiers were added to individual cDNA molecules. TCRdb reprocessed the 5' RACE reads via MiXCR and lists one record per CDR3 protein. In the table there are 75,000 to 100,000 distinct CDR3 sequences, under 15% of which are singletons. The table lists this clonotype with a few counts. Its cognate antigen is unknown. Sequences were obtained from whole blood. This clonotype originated in an adult who was a healthcare worker with PCR-confirmed SARS-CoV-2 infection or an uninfected control (not recorded which).

The CDR3 DNA reads TGTGCCAGCAGCTCAACGGGGAACGGTAACAATGAGCAGTTCTTC. This codes for CASSSTGNGNNEQFF. The chain combines TRBV5-5 with TRBJ2-1, with a weak D call TRBD2 (5 bases). Germline-derived CDR1 and CDR2 are SGHKS and YYEKEE (reference sequence). The V gene lost 3 bases and the J gene lost 5 bases, with 15 bases spanning the gap. The CDR3 covers 15 residues.